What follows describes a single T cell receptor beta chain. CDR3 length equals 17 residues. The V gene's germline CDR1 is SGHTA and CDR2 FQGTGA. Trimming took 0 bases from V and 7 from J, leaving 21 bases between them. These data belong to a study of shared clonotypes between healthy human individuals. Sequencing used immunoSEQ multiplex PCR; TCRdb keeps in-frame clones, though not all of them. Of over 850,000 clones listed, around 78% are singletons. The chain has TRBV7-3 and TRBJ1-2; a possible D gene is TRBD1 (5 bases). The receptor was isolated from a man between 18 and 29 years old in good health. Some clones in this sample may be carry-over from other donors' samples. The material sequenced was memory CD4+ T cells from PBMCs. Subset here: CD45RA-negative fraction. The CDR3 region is CASSLTVVQGVIGGYTF. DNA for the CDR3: TGTGCCAGCAGCTTAACAGTTGTTCAGGGTGTTATAGGTGGCTACACCTTC.